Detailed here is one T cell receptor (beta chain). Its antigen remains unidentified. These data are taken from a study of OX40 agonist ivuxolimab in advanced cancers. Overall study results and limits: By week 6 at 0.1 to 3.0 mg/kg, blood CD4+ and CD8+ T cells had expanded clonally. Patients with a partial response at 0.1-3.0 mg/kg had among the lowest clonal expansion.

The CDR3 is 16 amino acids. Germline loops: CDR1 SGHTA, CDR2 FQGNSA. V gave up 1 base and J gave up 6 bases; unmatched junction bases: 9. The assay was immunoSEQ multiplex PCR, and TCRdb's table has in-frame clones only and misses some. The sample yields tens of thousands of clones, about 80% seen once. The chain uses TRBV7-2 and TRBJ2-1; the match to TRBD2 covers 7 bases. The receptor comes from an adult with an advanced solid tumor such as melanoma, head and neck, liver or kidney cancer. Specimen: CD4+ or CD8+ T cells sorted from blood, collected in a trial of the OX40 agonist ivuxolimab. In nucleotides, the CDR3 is TGTGCCAGCAGCTTAGGGGGAGCGGGGAAACGCAATGAGCAGTTCTTC. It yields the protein CASSLGGAGKRNEQFF.